These 12 T cell receptor beta chains came from one sample sequenced in a study of molecular identifiers for immune sequencing clone quantification. TCRdb reprocessed the PCR reads via MiXCR and lists one record per CDR3 protein. The sample includes roughly 630,000 distinct CDR3 sequences, roughly 23% of them seen just once. Sequenced material: naive CD8+ T cells from blood, with Jurkat cell RNA spiked in. Indicated subset: FACS-sorted CD8+CD4-CCR7+CD45RA+ naive T cells. These receptors were collected from a human donor in good health. Some libraries in this study had Jurkat cell RNA spiked in.

This clonotype was seen many times. The rearrangement uses TRBV20-1 and TRBJ2-4; D may be TRBD2 (6 bases). The CDR3 consists of 13 residues. Trimming removed 3 bases at V and 4 bases at J, with 10 bases between. Germline assignment: CDR1 DFQATT and CDR2 SNEGSKA (reference sequence). This CDR3 is CSASWLAKNIQYF. For the CDR3, the DNA is TGCAGTGCTAGTTGGCTAGCGAAAAACATTCAGTACTTC.

On this clonotype itself: Sequence at one end of the junction differs from germline and may be a read error. J is TRBJ2-3 and V is TRBV20-1; 14 bases are shared with TRBD2. Germline CDR1 reads DFQATT; CDR2 reads SNEGSKA (reference sequence). This CDR3 is built from 19 residues. The CDR3 nucleotides read TGCAGTGCTAGAGCCCGGACTAGCGGGAGGCCCCATAGCACAGATGCGCAGTATTTT. Translating it yields CSARARTSGRPHSTDAQYF.

This clonotype has ten or more counts. The rearrangement uses TRBV5-4 and TRBJ1-1; 7 nucleotides match TRBD1. The CDR3 covers 14 residues. Germline V CDR1 and CDR2: SGHNT, YYREEE (reference sequence). J gave up 1 base and V 6 bases, and 6 bases lay outside the gene matches. CDR3: CASNQDRANTEAFF. CDR3 sequence (DNA): TGTGCCAGCAACCAAGACAGGGCGAACACTGAAGCTTTCTTT.

This clonotype has more than one count but fewer than ten. The rearrangement links TRBV12-3 or TRBV12-4 to TRBJ2-5; D might be TRBD2 (5 bases). Trimming shortened V by 3 bases and J by 10 bases, and 15 bases separated the two germline ends. This CDR3 contains 13 residues. For the CDR3, the DNA is TGTGCCAGCAGTTTTTCTCGCCCGGGGAACCAGTACTTC. As protein: CASSFSRPGNQYF.

In its sample, this clonotype was seen many times. This rearrangement joins TRBV20-1 to TRBJ2-6, with 7 positions matching TRBD1. This CDR3 is built from 17 residues. From germline, CDR1 is DFQATT and CDR2 SNEGSKA (reference sequence). The V segment lost 7 bases and the J segment 0 bases; nucleotides outside the gene matches: 12. The CDR3 protein is CSVSRDSESSGANVLTF. The CDR3, as DNA: TGCAGTGTTTCACGGGACAGTGAGAGCTCTGGGGCCAACGTCCTGACTTTC.

This clonotype was observed many times. In DNA, the CDR3 is TGTGCCATCCGGCTGGGGATTAACACTGAAGCTTTCTTT. As protein: CAIRLGINTEAFF. This chain uses TRBV10-3 with TRBJ1-1; D not certain. V was shortened by 8 bases and J by 2 bases, with 12 bases between the two germline ends. CDR3 length: 13 residues. CDR1 ENHRY and CDR2 SYGVKD come from the germline V gene.

Concerning this clonotype: At one boundary the junction diverges from the germline segment, which might be a read error. The chain is built from TRBV19 and TRBJ2-3; 13 nucleotides match TRBD2. Germline V gene sequence: CDR1 LNHDA, CDR2 SQIVND (reference sequence). The CDR3 sequence is 18 residues long. As DNA, the CDR3 is TGTGTCAGTAGTATAGATCTGGGACTAGCGGGGAGCACAGATACGCAGTATTTT. It specifies CVSSIDLGLAGSTDTQYF.

On this clonotype: No conserved phenylalanine or tryptophan is present at the end of the CDR3, so a read error is the likely explanation. The chain links TRBV11-2 to TRBJ2-7; D is perhaps TRBD1 or TRBD2 (5 bases each). Trimming removed 3 bases from V and 3 bases from J, with 12 bases in between. The CDR3 sequence is 14 residues long. Germline V gene sequence: CDR1 SGHAT, CDR2 FQNNGV. The CDR3 DNA follows: TGTGCCAGCAGCTTGGGTTTGAGGGGCTACGAGCAGTACCTC. The encoded protein is CASSLGLRGYEQYL.

In this sample, this clonotype turned up many times. This chain links TRBV29-1 with TRBJ2-3, with D tentatively TRBD2 (6 bases). V was clipped by 3 bases and J by 5 bases, with 21 bases between them. Germline CDR1 SQVTM, CDR2 ANQGSEA. The CDR3 totals 16 residues. This chain's CDR3 is CSVEMAGPTWVDTQYF. The CDR3 DNA reads TGCAGCGTTGAGATGGCGGGACCGACATGGGTAGATACGCAGTATTTT.

The CDR3 DNA reads TGTGCCACCAGTTCCCGAGGGGCGCAGCAGCCCCAGCATTTT. Encoded protein: CATSSRGAQQPQHF. V usage is TRBV24-1 and J usage is TRBJ1-5, with a possible D match to TRBD1 (5 bases). CDR3 length: 14 amino acids. Germline loops: CDR1 KGHDR, CDR2 SFDVKD. The V and J ends lost 6 bases and 7 bases respectively, with 15 bases between them.

The sample holds many counts of this clonotype. This chain uses TRBV7-6 with TRBJ2-5; D remains ambiguous. There are 13 residues in the CDR3. Trimming stripped 6 bases from V and 4 bases from J, with 12 bases between. The germline V gene encodes CDR1 SGHVS and CDR2 FNYEAQ. The CDR3 bases are TGTGCCAGCAGAGCCCCGGATGGAGAGACCCAGTACTTC. Translated: CASRAPDGETQYF. Full variable domain (rest looked up from reference TRBV7-6 and TRBJ2-5): GAGVSQSPRYKVTKRGQDVALRCDPISGHVSLYWYRQALGQGPEFLTYFNYEAQQDKSGLPNDRFSAERPEGSISTLTIQRTEQRDSAMYRCASRAPDGETQYFGPGTRLLVL.

The rearrangement joins TRBV9 to TRBJ2-3, with a possible D match to TRBD2 (5 bases). The CDR3 consists of 15 residues. Trimming removed 4 bases at V and 1 base at J, with 13 bases between. From germline, CDR1 is SGDLS and CDR2 YYNGEE. This chain's CDR3 is CASSPGYEGTDTQYF. The CDR3 region has the DNA TGTGCCAGCAGCCCGGGGTATGAGGGCACAGATACGCAGTATTTT.